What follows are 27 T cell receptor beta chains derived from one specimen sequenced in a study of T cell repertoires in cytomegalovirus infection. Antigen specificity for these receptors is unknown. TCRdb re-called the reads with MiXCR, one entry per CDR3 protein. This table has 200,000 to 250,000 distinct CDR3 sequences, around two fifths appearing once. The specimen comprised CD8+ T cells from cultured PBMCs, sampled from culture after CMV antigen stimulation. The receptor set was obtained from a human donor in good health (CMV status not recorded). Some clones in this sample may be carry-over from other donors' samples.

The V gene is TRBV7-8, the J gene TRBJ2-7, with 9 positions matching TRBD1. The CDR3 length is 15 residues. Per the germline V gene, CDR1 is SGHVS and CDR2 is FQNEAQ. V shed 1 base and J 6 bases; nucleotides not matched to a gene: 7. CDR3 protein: CASSLVATGGVEQYF. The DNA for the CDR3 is TGTGCCAGCAGCTTAGTGGCGACAGGGGGAGTCGAGCAGTACTTC. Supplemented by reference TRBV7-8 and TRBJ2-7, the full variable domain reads GAGVSQSPRYKVAKRGQDVALRCDPISGHVSLFWYQQALGQGPEFLTYFQNEAQLDKSGLPSDRFFAERPEGSVSTLKIQRTQQEDSAVYLCASSLVATGGVEQYFGPGTRLTVT.

CDR3 amino acids: CASSPKTGSSYEQYF. The CDR3 coding sequence is TGTGCCAGCAGCCCTAAGACAGGTAGCTCCTACGAGCAGTACTTC. The V gene is TRBV7-4, the J gene TRBJ2-7; a weak D match, TRBD1 (6 bases). Trimming took 5 bases from V and 0 from J, leaving 14 bases between them. Germline CDR1 and CDR2: SGHVT and SQSDAQ. This CDR3 region has 15 residues.

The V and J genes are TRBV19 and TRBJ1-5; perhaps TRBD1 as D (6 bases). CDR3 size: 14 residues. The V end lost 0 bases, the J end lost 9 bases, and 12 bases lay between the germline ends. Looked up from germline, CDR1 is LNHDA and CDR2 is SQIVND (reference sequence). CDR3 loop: CASSIDPTGSPQHF. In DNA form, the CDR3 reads TGTGCCAGTAGTATAGATCCAACAGGGTCGCCCCAGCATTTT.

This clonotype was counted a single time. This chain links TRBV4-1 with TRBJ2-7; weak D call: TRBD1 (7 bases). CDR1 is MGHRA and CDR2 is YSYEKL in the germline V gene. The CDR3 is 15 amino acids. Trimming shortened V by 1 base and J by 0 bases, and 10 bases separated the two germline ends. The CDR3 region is CASSQGGDSSYEQYF. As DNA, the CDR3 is TGCGCCAGCAGCCAAGGCGGGGACAGCTCCTACGAGCAGTACTTC.

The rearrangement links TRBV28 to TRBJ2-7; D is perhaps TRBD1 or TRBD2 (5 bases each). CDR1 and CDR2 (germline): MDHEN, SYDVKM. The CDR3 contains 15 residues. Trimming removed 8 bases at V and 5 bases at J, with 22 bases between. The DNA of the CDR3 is TGTGCCAGCCCCCCCCCTCACAGGTCGGAGGACGAGCAGTACTTC. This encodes CASPPPHRSEDEQYF.

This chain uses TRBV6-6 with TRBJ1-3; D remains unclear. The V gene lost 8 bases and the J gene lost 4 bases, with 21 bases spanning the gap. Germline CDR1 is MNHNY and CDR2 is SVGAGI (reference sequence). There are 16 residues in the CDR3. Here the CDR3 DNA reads TGTGCCAGCGGGATAATATCCAGTGGTACCGGAAACACCATATATTTT. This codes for CASGIISSGTGNTIYF.

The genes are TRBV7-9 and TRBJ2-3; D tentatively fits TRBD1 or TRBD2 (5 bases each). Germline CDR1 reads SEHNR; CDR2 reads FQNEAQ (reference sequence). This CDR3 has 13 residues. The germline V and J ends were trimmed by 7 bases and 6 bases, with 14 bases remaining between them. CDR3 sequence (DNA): TGTGCCAGCACCCCGAGGGGCGGGGATACGCAGTATTTT. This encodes CASTPRGGDTQYF.

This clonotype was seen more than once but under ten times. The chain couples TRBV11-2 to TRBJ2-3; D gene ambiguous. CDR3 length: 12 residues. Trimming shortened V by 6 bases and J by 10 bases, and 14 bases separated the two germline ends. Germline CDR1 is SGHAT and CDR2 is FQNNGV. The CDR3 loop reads CASSTVWWAQYF. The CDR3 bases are TGTGCCAGCAGTACCGTGTGGTGGGCGCAGTATTTT. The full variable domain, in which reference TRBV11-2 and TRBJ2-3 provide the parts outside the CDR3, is EAGVAQSPRYKIIEKRQSVAFWCNPISGHATLYWYQQILGQGPKLLIQFQNNGVVDDSQLPKDRFSAERLKGVDSTLKIQPAKLEDSAVYLCASSTVWWAQYFGPGTRLTVL.

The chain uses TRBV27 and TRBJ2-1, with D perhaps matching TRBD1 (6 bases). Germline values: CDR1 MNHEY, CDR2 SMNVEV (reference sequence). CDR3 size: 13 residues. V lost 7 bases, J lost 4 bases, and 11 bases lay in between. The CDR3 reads CASNRGGYNEQFF. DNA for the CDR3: TGTGCCAGCAACAGAGGGGGATACAATGAGCAGTTCTTC.

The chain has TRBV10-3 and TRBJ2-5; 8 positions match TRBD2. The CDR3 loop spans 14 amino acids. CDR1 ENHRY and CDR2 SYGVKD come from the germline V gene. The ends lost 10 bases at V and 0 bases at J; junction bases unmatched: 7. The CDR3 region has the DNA TGTGCCACCGTTAGCGGGGAACACCAAGAGACCCAGTACTTC. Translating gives CATVSGEHQETQYF.

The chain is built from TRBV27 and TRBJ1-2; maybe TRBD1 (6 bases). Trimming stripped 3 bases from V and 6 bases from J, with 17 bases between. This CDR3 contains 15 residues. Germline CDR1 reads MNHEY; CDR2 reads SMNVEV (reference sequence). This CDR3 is CASSFSERGANGYTF. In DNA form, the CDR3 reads TGTGCCAGCAGTTTCAGTGAGCGGGGGGCAAATGGCTACACCTTC.

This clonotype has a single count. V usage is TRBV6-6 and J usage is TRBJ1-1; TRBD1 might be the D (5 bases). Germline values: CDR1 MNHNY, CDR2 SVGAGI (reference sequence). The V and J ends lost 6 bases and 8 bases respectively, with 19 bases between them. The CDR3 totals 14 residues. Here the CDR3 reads CASSSGQGVSEAFF. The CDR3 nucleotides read TGTGCCAGCAGCTCCGGGCAGGGAGTTTCCGAAGCTTTCTTT.

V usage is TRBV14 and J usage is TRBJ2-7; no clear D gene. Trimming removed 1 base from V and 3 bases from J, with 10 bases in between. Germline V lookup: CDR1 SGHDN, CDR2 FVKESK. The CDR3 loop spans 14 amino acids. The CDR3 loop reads CASSQGDNYYEQYF. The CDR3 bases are TGTGCCAGCAGCCAAGGAGACAATTACTACGAGCAGTACTTC.

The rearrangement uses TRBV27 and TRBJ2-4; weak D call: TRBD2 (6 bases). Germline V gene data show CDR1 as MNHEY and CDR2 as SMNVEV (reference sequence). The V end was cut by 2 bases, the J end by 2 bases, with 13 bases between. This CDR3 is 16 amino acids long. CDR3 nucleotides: TGTGCCAGCAGTTTAGTCGGGGGTGCGTCCAAAAACATTCAGTACTTC. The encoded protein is CASSLVGGASKNIQYF.

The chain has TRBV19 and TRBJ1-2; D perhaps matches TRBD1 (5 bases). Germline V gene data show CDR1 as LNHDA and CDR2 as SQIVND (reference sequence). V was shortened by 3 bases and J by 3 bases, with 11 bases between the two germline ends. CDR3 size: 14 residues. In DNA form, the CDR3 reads TGTGCCAGTAGTATTCAAGTGACAGACTATGGCTACACCTTC. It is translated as CASSIQVTDYGYTF. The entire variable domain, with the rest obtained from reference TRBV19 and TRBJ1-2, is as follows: DGGITQSPKYLFRKEGQNVTLSCEQNLNHDAMYWYRQDPGQGLRLIYYSQIVNDFQKGDIAEGYSVSREKKESFPLTVTSAQKNPTAFYLCASSIQVTDYGYTFGSGTRLTVV.

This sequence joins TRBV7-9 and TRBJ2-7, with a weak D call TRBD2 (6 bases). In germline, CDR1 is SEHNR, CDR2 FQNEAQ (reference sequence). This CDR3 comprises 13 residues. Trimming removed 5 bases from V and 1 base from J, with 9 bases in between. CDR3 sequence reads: CASSHGTSYEQYF. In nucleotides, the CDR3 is TGTGCCAGCAGCCATGGGACTTCCTACGAGCAGTACTTC.

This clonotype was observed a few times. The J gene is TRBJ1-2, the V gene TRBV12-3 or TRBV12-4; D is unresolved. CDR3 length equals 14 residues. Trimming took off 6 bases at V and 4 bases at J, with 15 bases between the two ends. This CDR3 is CASSPAASGYGYTF. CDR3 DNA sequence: TGTGCCAGCAGCCCGGCGGCGTCCGGCTATGGCTACACCTTC.

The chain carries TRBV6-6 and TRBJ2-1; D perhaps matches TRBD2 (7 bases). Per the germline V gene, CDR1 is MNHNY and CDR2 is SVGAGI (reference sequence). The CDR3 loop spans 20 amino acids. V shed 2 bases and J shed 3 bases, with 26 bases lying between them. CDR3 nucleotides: TGTGCCAGCAGTTACCCACGGTCACTAGAAGGGGGGGCCAACTACAATGAGCAGTTCTTC. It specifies CASSYPRSLEGGANYNEQFF.

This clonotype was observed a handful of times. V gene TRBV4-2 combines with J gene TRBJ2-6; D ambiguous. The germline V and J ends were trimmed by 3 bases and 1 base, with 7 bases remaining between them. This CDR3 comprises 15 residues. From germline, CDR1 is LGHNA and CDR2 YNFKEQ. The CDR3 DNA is TGTGCCAGCAGCCAGGCCGAATCTGGGGCCAACGTCCTGACTTTC. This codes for CASSQAESGANVLTF.

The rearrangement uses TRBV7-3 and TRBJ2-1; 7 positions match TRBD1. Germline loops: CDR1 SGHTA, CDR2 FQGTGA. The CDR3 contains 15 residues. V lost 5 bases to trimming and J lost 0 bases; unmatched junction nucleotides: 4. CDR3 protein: CASSDEGASYNEQFF. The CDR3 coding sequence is TGTGCCAGCAGCGACGAGGGGGCCTCCTACAATGAGCAGTTCTTC.

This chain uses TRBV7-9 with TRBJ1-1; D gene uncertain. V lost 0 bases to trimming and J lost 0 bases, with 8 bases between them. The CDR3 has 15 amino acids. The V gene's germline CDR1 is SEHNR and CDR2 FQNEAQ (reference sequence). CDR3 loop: CASSLASAVNTEAFF. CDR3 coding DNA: TGTGCCAGCAGCTTAGCCAGCGCCGTGAACACTGAAGCTTTCTTT. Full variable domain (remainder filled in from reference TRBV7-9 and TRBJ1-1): DTGVSQNPRHKITKRGQNVTFRCDPISEHNRLYWYRQTLGQGPEFLTYFQNEAQLEKSRLLSDRFSAERPKGSFSTLEIQRTEQGDSAMYLCASSLASAVNTEAFFGQGTRLTVV.

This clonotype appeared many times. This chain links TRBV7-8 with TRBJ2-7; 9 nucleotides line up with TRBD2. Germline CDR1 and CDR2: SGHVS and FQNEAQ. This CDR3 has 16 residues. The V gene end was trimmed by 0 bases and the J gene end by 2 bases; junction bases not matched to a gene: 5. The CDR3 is CASSLASGSLAYEQYF. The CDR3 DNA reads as TGTGCCAGCAGCTTAGCTAGCGGGAGTCTCGCCTACGAGCAGTACTTC. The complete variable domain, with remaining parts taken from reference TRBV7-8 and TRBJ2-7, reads GAGVSQSPRYKVAKRGQDVALRCDPISGHVSLFWYQQALGQGPEFLTYFQNEAQLDKSGLPSDRFFAERPEGSVSTLKIQRTQQEDSAVYLCASSLASGSLAYEQYFGPGTRLTVT.

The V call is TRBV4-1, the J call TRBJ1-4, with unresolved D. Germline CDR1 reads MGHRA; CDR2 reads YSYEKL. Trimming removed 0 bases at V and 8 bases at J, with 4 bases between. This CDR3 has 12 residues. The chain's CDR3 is CASSQDGEKLFF. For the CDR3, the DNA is TGCGCCAGCAGCCAAGACGGGGAAAAACTGTTTTTT.

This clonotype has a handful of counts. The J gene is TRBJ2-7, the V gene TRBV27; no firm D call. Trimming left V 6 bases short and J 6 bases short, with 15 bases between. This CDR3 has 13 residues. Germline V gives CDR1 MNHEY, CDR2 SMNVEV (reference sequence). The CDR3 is CASSPVGVREQYF. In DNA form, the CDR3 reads TGTGCCAGCAGCCCGGTTGGGGTCCGCGAGCAGTACTTC.

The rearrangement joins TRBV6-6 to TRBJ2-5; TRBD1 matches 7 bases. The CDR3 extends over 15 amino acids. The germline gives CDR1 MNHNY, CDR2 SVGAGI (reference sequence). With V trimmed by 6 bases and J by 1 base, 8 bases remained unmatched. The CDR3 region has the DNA TGTGCCAGCAGCCGCCGGGACAGTCTCCAAGAGACCCAGTACTTC. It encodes CASSRRDSLQETQYF.

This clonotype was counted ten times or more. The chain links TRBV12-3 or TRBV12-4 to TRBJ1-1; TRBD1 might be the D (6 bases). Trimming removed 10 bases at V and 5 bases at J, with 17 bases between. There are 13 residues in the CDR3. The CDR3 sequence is CATTGLQGTEAFF. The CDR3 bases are TGTGCCACAACAGGGCTCCAGGGAACTGAAGCTTTCTTT.

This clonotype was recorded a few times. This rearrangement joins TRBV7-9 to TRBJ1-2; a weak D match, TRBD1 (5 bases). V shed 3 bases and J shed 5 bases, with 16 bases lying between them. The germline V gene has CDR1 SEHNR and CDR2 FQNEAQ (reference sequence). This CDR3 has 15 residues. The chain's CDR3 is CASSFGPREPYGYTF. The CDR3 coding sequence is TGTGCCAGCAGCTTTGGGCCCAGGGAACCATATGGCTACACCTTC.